One and the same sample provided the 27 T cell receptor beta chains below, sequenced in a study of control samples from healthy donors and cancer patients. Measured with immunoSEQ multiplex PCR; TCRdb has only the in-frame clones, and not every one. The sample has approximately 140,000 clones, 88% seen once. Sequencing input: blood. The receptor source for this set is a woman aged 25 to 39 in good health.

The chain couples TRBV6-2 or TRBV6-3 to TRBJ1-1; TRBD1 might be the D (6 bases). V was clipped by 4 bases and J by 4 bases, with 16 bases between them. CDR1 MNHEY and CDR2 SVGEGT come from the germline V gene. This CDR3 comprises 15 residues. CDR3 nucleotide sequence: TGTGCCAGCAGTTTGTATTGGGGGGCGAGCACTGAAGCTTTCTTT. This sequence encodes CASSLYWGASTEAFF.

The chain carries TRBV23-1 and TRBJ1-2; D is unresolved. TRBV23-1 is an ORF for which the function is uncertain. CDR3 length: 16 residues. Trimming cost V 0 bases and J 4 bases, with 15 bases left between them. The CDR3 DNA reads as TGCGCCAGCAGTCAATCGAAGTCCTGGCTGAGCTATGGCTACACCTTC. Its translation: CASSQSKSWLSYGYTF.

The chain links TRBV5-1 to TRBJ1-1; D is unresolved. Germline values: CDR1 SGHRS, CDR2 YFSETQ. Trimming removed 4 bases at V and 1 base at J, with 11 bases between. CDR3 length: 14 amino acids. The CDR3, as DNA: TGCGCCAGCAGCCGATCTTCGTCGAACACTGAAGCTTTCTTT. Translated: CASSRSSSNTEAFF.

V gene TRBV12-3 or TRBV12-4 combines with J gene TRBJ1-1, with D hard to call. The CDR3 is 13 residues long. With 3 bases removed from V and 6 bases from J, the gap between germline ends came to 11 bases. The CDR3 DNA reads TGTGCCAGCAGTTTGCCCTCGGTCCCTGAAGCTTTCTTT. Amino acid sequence: CASSLPSVPEAFF.

This chain uses TRBV9 with TRBJ2-1; maybe TRBD2 (5 bases). The CDR3 length is 15 residues. V was shortened by 0 bases and J by 8 bases, with 15 bases between the two germline ends. Looked up from germline, CDR1 is SGDLS and CDR2 is YYNGEE. CDR3 DNA: TGTGCCAGCAGCGTAGGGCTAGCCAAGCTCCATGAGCAGTTCTTC. It translates to CASSVGLAKLHEQFF.

This sequence joins TRBV7-8 and TRBJ1-5; 10 bases line up with TRBD1. With 7 bases clipped from V and 4 bases from J, the junction kept 7 bases outside the gene matches. Per germline, CDR1 SGHVS and CDR2 FQNEAQ. CDR3 length: 15 residues. In DNA form, the CDR3 reads TGTGCCAGCACCGCAGGGACAGGGGTGAATCAGCCCCAGCATTTT. It codes for CASTAGTGVNQPQHF.

The chain carries TRBV5-1 and TRBJ2-1; 13 bases line up with TRBD2. The CDR3 length is 17 residues. J was trimmed by 5 bases and V by 0 bases; bases with no gene match: 5. CDR1 SGHRS and CDR2 YFSETQ come from the germline V gene. Here the CDR3 reads CASSLGTSGSFDNEQFF. In DNA form, the CDR3 reads TGCGCCAGCAGCTTGGGGACTAGCGGGAGTTTCGACAATGAGCAGTTCTTC.

This chain joins TRBV6-5 and TRBJ2-3; D is undetermined. There are 16 residues in the CDR3. Per the germline V gene, CDR1 is MNHEY and CDR2 is SVGAGI. The V and J ends lost 2 bases and 2 bases respectively, with 14 bases between them. As DNA, the CDR3 is TGTGCCAGCAGTTACCGACGAGAGAGCTCCACAGATACGCAGTATTTT. Translated: CASSYRRESSTDTQYF.

The V and J genes are TRBV3-1 (or the pseudogene TRBV3-2) and TRBJ1-1; 10 bases align to TRBD1. This CDR3 is 16 amino acids long. Germline V gene data show CDR1 as LGHDT and CDR2 as YNNKEL (reference sequence). Trimming cost V 5 bases and J 4 bases; bases outside gene matches: 10. CDR3 region: CASSFTTGGMSTEAFF. CDR3 coding DNA: TGTGCCAGCAGCTTCACGACAGGGGGCATGAGCACTGAAGCTTTCTTT.

V and J are TRBV3-1 (or the pseudogene TRBV3-2) and TRBJ1-1, with no clear D. The length of the CDR3 is 13 residues. V was pared by 2 bases and J by 8 bases, with 12 bases between. Germline values: CDR1 LGHDT, CDR2 YNNKEL (reference sequence). The CDR3 DNA follows: TGTGCCAGCAGCCAATACGCGGTCGCCGAAGCTTTCTTT. This sequence encodes CASSQYAVAEAFF.

This clone occurred a few times. The chain is built from TRBV29-1 and TRBJ1-1; D is unclear. Trimming took off 7 bases at V and 1 base at J, with 13 bases between the two ends. Germline CDR1 and CDR2: SQVTM and ANQGSEA. The CDR3 totals 13 residues. The CDR3 is CSAPALGNTEAFF. The CDR3 nucleotides are TGCAGCGCCCCGGCGTTGGGGAACACTGAAGCTTTCTTT. Variable domain in full (rest from reference TRBV29-1 and TRBJ1-1): SAVISQKPSRDICQRGTSLTIQCQVDSQVTMMFWYRQQPGQSLTLIATANQGSEATYESGFVIDKFPISRPNLTFSTLTVSNMSPEDSSIYLCSAPALGNTEAFFGQGTRLTVV.

This chain connects TRBV7-2 to TRBJ1-2; D call uncertain. There are 14 residues in the CDR3. The germline V gene encodes CDR1 SGHTA and CDR2 FQGNSA. Trimming removed 5 bases at V and 3 bases at J, with 13 bases between. The DNA of the CDR3 is TGTGCCAGCAGCCCCACCAGCGACTACTATGGCTACACCTTC. Its protein product is CASSPTSDYYGYTF.

This clone was seen a few times. This sequence joins TRBV10-3 and TRBJ2-7; TRBD2 matches 7 bases. The germline V gene has CDR1 ENHRY and CDR2 SYGVKD. V trimming: 4 bases; J trimming: 6 bases; junction bases outside the gene matches: 6. CDR3 size: 13 residues. Here the CDR3 DNA reads TGTGCCATCAGTGGAGGGAGGGTTTCCGAGCAGTACTTC. It translates to CAISGGRVSEQYF.

This sequence joins TRBV5-3 and TRBJ1-4, with a tentative D call TRBD1 (5 bases). TRBV5-3 belongs to the ORF category, with a function that is uncertain. The CDR3 runs to 15 residues. Trimming removed 7 bases from V and 1 base from J, with 14 bases in between. In DNA form, the CDR3 reads TGTGCCAGACCCTTTACAAGGGGAACTAATGAAAAACTGTTTTTT. Translating gives CARPFTRGTNEKLFF.

The chain carries TRBV5-4 and TRBJ2-5, with a weak D call TRBD2 (5 bases). CDR1 and CDR2 (germline): SGHNT, YYREEE (reference sequence). The CDR3 covers 13 residues. Trimming took 4 bases from V and 5 from J, leaving 12 bases between them. DNA for the CDR3: TGTGCCAGCAGCCCGGGCCCGGGGGAGACCCAGTACTTC. Encoded protein: CASSPGPGETQYF.

This clone was seen just once. This chain links TRBV5-1 with TRBJ2-7, with 7 bases identical to TRBD2. Trimming took 2 bases from V and 5 from J; bases not matched to a gene: 7. The CDR3 totals 14 residues. Germline V CDR1 and CDR2: SGHRS, YFSETQ. DNA of the CDR3: TGCGCCAGCAGCTTCGGCGGGAGCAGGAACGAGCAGTACTTC. Amino acid sequence: CASSFGGSRNEQYF.

The count of this clone is one. The V gene is TRBV28, the J gene TRBJ2-4; 11 bases align to TRBD2. CDR3 length: 17 amino acids. Germline CDR1 is MDHEN and CDR2 is SYDVKM. With V trimmed by 3 bases and J by 0 bases, 4 bases remained unmatched. This chain's CDR3 is CASSFSGRALAKNIQYF. Written as DNA, the CDR3 is TGTGCCAGCAGTTTTAGCGGGAGGGCCTTAGCCAAAAACATTCAGTACTTC.

This chain links TRBV19 with TRBJ1-5; D is ambiguous. This CDR3 is built from 13 residues. V lost 6 bases and J lost 1, with 7 bases in between. Germline CDR1 and CDR2: LNHDA and SQIVND (reference sequence). CDR3 in DNA: TGTGCCAGTAGGATCGGGAGCAATCAGCCCCAGCATTTT. It specifies CASRIGSNQPQHF.

The chain employs TRBV3-1 (or the pseudogene TRBV3-2) and TRBJ2-7; D remains unclear. CDR1 and CDR2 from the germline V gene are LGHDT and YNNKEL (reference sequence). Trimming took 4 bases from V and 6 from J, leaving 22 bases between them. The CDR3 spans 16 residues. CDR3: CASSRQRGRLPGEQYF. CDR3 coding DNA: TGTGCCAGCAGCCGACAACGAGGAAGGCTCCCGGGCGAGCAGTACTTC.

This chain links TRBV11-2 with TRBJ1-2, with D uncertain. Germline V gene lookup returns CDR1 SGHAT and CDR2 FQNNGV. The CDR3 is made up of 12 amino acids. V was shortened by 5 bases and J by 8 bases, with 12 bases between the two germline ends. This CDR3 reads CASSRPGVGYTF. DNA for the CDR3: TGTGCCAGCAGCCGTCCCGGGGTGGGCTACACCTTC.

The V gene is TRBV6-2 or TRBV6-3, the J gene TRBJ2-1, with TRBD2 matching over 12 bases. Germline loops: CDR1 MNHEY, CDR2 SVGEGT. The CDR3 length is 14 residues. V lost 5 bases, J lost 7 bases, and 3 bases stayed unmatched. The CDR3 loop reads CASSRLAGGNEQFF. Here the CDR3 DNA reads TGTGCCAGCAGTCGGCTAGCGGGGGGGAATGAGCAGTTCTTC.

The CDR3 coding sequence is TGTGCCAGCAGCTTAGGCCCCAGCTCCTACGAGCAGTACTTC. Protein: CASSLGPSSYEQYF. This rearrangement joins TRBV7-9 to TRBJ2-7; D ambiguous. This CDR3 is built from 14 residues. Between the trimmed V and J ends, which lost 1 base and 0 bases, there was a span of 7 bases. Germline-derived CDR1 and CDR2 are SEHNR and FQNEAQ (reference sequence).

The chain carries TRBV6-5 and TRBJ2-7; D possibly corresponds to TRBD1 (5 bases). Germline assignment: CDR1 MNHEY and CDR2 SVGAGI. Trimming cost V 6 bases and J 7 bases, with 16 bases left between them. The CDR3 extends over 13 amino acids. CDR3 sequence: CASSLSRVGEQYF. The CDR3 region has the DNA TGTGCCAGCAGCCTTAGCAGGGTCGGTGAGCAGTACTTC.

The chain recombines TRBV6-6 with TRBJ1-5, with D perhaps matching TRBD1 (5 bases). This CDR3 is 14 amino acids long. Germline CDR1 and CDR2: MNHNY and SVGAGI (reference sequence). The ends were cut back, 1 base at V and 1 base at J, with 5 bases in the middle. CDR3 nucleotides: TGTGCCAGCAGTTACTGGGGGAGCAATCAGCCCCAGCATTTT. It yields the protein CASSYWGSNQPQHF.

In this sample, this clone turned up once. This CDR3 is also generated by other DNA sequences in the sample. The CDR3 sequence: CASSKVRGFYGYTF. CDR3 coding DNA: TGTGCCAGCAGCAAAGTGAGGGGGTTCTATGGCTACACCTTC. This chain joins TRBV21-1 and TRBJ1-2; the DNA was not used to check the table's D call, TRBD1. TRBV21-1 has pseudogene status. There are 14 residues in the CDR3.

The genes are TRBV18 and TRBJ1-1, with D unclear. In germline, CDR1 is KGHSH, CDR2 LQKENI. There are 13 residues in the CDR3. Trimming removed 3 bases from V and 3 bases from J, with 8 bases in between. The CDR3 region has the DNA TGTGCCAGCTCACCTGGGGTTGACACTGAAGCTTTCTTT. This sequence encodes CASSPGVDTEAFF.

The V and J genes are TRBV19 and TRBJ2-1; D tentatively fits TRBD1 or TRBD2 (5 bases each). V was shortened by 1 base and J by 2 bases, with 12 bases between the two germline ends. This CDR3 comprises 16 residues. Germline V gene lookup returns CDR1 LNHDA and CDR2 SQIVND (reference sequence). CDR3 loop: CASSIGGVSPYNEQFF. In DNA, the CDR3 is TGTGCCAGTAGTATAGGAGGGGTCTCCCCCTACAATGAGCAGTTCTTC.